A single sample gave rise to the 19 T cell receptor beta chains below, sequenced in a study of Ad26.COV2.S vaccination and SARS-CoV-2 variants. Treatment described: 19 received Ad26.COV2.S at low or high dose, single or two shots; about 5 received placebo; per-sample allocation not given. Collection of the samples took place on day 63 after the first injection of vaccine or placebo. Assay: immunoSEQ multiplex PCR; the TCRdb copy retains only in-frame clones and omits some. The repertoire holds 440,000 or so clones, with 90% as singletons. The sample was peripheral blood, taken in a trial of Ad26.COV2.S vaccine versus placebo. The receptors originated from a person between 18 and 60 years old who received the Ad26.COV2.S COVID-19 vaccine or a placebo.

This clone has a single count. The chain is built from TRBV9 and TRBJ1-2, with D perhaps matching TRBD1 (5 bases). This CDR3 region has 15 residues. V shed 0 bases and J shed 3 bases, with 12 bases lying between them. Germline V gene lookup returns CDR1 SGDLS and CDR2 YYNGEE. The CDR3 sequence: CASSVEPGGDYGYTF. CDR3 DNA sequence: TGTGCCAGCAGCGTAGAGCCCGGGGGGGACTATGGCTACACCTTC.

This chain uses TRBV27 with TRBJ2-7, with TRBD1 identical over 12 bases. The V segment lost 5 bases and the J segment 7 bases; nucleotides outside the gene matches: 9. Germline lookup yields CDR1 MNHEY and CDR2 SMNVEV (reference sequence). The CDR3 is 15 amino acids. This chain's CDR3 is CASSNRDRGHREQYF. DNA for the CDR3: TGTGCCAGCAGTAACCGGGACAGGGGGCATCGGGAGCAGTACTTC.

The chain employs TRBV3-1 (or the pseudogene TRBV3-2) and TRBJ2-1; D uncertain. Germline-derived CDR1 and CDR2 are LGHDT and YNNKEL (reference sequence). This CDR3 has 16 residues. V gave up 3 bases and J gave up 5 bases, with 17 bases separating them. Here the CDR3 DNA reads TGTGCCAGCAGCCATCACCCCTCCCCGATGGACAATGAGCAGTTCTTC. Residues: CASSHHPSPMDNEQFF.

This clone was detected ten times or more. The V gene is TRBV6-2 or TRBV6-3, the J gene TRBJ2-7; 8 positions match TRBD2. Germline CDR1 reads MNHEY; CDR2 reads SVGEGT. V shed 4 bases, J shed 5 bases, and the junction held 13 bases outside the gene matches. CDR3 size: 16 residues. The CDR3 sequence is CASSSTPGGGKDEQYF. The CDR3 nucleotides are TGTGCCAGCAGTTCCACCCCCGGGGGGGGAAAGGACGAGCAGTACTTC.

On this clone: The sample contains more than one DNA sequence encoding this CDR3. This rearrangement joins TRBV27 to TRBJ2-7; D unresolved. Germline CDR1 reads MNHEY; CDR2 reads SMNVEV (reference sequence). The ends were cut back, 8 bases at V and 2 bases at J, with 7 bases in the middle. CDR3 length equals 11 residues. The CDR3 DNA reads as TGTGCCAGCGGATTAACCTACGAGCAGTACTTC. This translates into CASGLTYEQYF.

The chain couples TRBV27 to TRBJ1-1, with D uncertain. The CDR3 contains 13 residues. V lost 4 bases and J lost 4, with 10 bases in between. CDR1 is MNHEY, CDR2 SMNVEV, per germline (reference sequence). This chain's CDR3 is CASSSERITEAFF. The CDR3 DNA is TGTGCCAGCAGTTCAGAGCGTATCACTGAAGCTTTCTTT.

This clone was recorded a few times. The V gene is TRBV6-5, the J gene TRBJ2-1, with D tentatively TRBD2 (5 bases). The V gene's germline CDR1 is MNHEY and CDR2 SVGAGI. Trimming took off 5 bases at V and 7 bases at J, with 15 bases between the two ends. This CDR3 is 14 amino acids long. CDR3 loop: CASSLRGRGNEQFF. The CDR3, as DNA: TGTGCCAGCAGTCTTCGCGGAAGAGGGAATGAGCAGTTCTTC.

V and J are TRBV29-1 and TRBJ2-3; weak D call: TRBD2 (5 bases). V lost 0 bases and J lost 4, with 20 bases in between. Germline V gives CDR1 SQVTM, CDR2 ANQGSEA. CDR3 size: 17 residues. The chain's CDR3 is CSVEDRRSRSVADTQYF. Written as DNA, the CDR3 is TGCAGCGTTGAAGATCGGAGGTCTAGATCTGTGGCAGATACGCAGTATTTT.

CDR3: CASSPLSELFF. DNA of the CDR3: TGTGCCAGCTCACCACTGTCGGAGCTGTTTTTT. This sequence joins TRBV18 and TRBJ2-2; D is unresolved. V lost 1 base and J lost 10, with 4 bases in between. Germline-derived CDR1 and CDR2 are KGHSH and LQKENI. This CDR3 region has 11 residues.

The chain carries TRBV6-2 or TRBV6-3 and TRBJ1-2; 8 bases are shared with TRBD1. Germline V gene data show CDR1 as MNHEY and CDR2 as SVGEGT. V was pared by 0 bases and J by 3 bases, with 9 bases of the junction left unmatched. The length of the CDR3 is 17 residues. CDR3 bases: TGTGCCAGCAGTTACTCAGGCAGGGGGCGGGTGGACTATGGCTACACCTTC. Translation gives CASSYSGRGRVDYGYTF.

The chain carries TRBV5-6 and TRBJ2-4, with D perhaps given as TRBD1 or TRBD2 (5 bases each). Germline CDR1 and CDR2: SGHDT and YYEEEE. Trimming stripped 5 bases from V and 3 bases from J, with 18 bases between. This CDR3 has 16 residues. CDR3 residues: CASSSVQGLGKNIQYF. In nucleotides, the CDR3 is TGTGCCAGCAGTAGCGTTCAGGGATTGGGCAAAAACATTCAGTACTTC.

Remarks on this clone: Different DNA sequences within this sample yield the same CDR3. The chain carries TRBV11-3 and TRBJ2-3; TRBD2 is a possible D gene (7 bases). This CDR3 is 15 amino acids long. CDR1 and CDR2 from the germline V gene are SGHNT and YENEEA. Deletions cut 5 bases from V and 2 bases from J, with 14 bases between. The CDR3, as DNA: TGTGCCAGCAGCCCGGGGGGCGGTCCCACAGATACGCAGTATTTT. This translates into CASSPGGGPTDTQYF.

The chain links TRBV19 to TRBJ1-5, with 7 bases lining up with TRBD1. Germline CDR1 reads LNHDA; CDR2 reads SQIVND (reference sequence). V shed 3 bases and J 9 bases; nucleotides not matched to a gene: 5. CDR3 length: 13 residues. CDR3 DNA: TGTGCCAGTAGTATGGGACAGAAGACGCCCCAGCATTTT. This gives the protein CASSMGQKTPQHF.

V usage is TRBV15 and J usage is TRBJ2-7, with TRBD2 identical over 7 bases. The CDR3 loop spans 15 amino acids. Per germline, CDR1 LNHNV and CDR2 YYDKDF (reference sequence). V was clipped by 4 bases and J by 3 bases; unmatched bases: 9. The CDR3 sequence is CATSNPRTSVYEQYF. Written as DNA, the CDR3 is TGTGCCACCAGCAACCCCAGGACTAGTGTCTACGAGCAGTACTTC.

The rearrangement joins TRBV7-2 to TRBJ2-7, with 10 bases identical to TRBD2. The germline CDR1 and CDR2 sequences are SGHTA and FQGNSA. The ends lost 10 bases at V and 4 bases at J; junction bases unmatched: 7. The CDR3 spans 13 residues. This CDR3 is CATVAGGGYEQYF. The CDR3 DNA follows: TGTGCCACAGTAGCGGGAGGAGGTTACGAGCAGTACTTC.

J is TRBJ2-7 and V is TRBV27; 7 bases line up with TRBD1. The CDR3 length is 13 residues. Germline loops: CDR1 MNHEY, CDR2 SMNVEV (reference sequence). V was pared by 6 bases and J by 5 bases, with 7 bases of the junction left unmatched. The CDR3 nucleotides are TGTGCCAGCAGGGGGACAGCCGTAAACGAGCAGTACTTC. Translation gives CASRGTAVNEQYF.

CDR3 region: CASSPGTATTGANVLTF. The CDR3 DNA reads as TGTGCCAGCAGCCCCGGGACAGCCACCACCGGGGCCAACGTCCTGACTTTC. This rearrangement joins TRBV3-1 (or the pseudogene TRBV3-2) to TRBJ2-6, with 7 bases aligning to TRBD1. This CDR3 has 17 residues. Germline CDR1 LGHDT, CDR2 YNNKEL (reference sequence). The J segment lost 4 bases and the V segment lost 4 bases, leaving 10 bases of the junction unmatched.

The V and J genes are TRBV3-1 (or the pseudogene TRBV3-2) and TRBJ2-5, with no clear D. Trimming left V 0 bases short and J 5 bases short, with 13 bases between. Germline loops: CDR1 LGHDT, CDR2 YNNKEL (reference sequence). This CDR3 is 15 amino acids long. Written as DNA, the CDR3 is TGTGCCAGCAGCCAAGATCGGGCTAGGGTGGAGACCCAGTACTTC. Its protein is CASSQDRARVETQYF.

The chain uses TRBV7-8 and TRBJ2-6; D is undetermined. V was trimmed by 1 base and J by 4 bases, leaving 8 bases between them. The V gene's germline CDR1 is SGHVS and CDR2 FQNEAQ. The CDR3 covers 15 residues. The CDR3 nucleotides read TGTGCCAGCAGCTTAGTTGCTACCGGGGCCAACGTCCTGACTTTC. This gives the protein CASSLVATGANVLTF. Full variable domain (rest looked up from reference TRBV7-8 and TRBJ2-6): GAGVSQSPRYKVAKRGQDVALRCDPISGHVSLFWYQQALGQGPEFLTYFQNEAQLDKSGLPSDRFFAERPEGSVSTLKIQRTQQEDSAVYLCASSLVATGANVLTFGAGSRLTVL.